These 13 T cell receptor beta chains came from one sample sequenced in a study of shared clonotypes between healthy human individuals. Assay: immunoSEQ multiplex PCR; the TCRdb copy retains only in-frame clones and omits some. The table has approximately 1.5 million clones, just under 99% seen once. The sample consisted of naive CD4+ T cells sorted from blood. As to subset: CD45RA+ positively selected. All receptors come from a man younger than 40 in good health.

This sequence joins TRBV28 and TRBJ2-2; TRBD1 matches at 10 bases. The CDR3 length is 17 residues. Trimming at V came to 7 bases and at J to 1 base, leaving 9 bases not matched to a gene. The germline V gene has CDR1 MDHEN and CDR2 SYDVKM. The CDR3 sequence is CASMEARDRGNTGELFF. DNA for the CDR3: TGTGCCAGCATGGAAGCGAGGGACAGGGGGAACACCGGGGAGCTGTTTTTT.

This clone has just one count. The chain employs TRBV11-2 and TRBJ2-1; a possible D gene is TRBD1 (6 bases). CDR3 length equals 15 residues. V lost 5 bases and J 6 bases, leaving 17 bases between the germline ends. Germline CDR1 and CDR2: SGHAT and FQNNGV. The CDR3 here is CASSLVAGVGNEQFF. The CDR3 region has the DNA TGTGCCAGCAGCCTCGTGGCAGGGGTGGGCAATGAGCAGTTCTTC.

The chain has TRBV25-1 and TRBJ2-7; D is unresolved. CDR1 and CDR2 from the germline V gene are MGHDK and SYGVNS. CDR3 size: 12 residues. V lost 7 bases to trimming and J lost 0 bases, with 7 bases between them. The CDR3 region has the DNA TGTGCCAGCACGTCGTACTCCTACGAGCAGTACTTC. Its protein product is CASTSYSYEQYF.

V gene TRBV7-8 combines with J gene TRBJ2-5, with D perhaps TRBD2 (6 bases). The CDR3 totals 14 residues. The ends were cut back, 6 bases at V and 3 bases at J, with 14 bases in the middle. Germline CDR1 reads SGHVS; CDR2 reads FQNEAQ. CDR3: CASSPFGGKETQYF. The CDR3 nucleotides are TGTGCCAGCAGTCCCTTCGGGGGAAAAGAGACCCAGTACTTC.

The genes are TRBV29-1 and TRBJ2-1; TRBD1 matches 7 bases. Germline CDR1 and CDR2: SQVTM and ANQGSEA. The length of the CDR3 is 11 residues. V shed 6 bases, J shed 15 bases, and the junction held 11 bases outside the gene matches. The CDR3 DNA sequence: TGCAGCGTCGGGACAGCCCAGTCTCTGTTCTTC. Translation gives CSVGTAQSLFF.

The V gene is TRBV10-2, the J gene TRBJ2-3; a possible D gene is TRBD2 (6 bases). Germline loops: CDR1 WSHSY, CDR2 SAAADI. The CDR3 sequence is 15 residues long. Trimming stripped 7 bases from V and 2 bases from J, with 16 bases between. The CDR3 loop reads CASTRLGRNTDTQYF. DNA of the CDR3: TGCGCCAGCACCCGTTTAGGGAGGAACACAGATACGCAGTATTTT.

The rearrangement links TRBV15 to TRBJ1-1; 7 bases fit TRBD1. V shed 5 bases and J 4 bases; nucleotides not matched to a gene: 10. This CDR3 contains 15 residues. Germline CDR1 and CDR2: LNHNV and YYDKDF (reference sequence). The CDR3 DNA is TGTGCCACCAGCCCCCGGGGCAGGGGGTCCACTGAAGCTTTCTTT. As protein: CATSPRGRGSTEAFF.

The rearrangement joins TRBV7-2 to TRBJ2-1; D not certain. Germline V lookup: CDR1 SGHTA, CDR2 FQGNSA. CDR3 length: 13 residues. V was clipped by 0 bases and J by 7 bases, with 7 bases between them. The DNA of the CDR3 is TGTGCCAGCAGCTTAGCGCGGTGGAATGAGCAGTTCTTC. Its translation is CASSLARWNEQFF.

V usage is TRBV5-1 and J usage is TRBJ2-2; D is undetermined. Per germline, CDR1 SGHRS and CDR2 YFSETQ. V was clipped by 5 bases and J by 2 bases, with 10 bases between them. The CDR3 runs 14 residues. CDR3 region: CASSVGINTGELFF. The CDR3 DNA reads TGCGCCAGCAGTGTAGGGATAAACACCGGGGAGCTGTTTTTT.

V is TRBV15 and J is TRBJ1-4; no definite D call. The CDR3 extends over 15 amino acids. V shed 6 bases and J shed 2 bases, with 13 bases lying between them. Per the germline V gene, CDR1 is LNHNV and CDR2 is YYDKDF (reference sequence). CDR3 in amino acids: CATSRTLATNEKLFF. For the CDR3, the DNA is TGTGCCACCAGTCGTACCCTTGCCACTAATGAAAAACTGTTTTTT.

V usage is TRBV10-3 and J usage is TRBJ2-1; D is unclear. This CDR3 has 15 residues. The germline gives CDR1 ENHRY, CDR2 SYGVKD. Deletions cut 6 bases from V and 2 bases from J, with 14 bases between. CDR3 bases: TGTGCCATCAGCAGCCCGATTCGCACCTACAATGAGCAGTTCTTC. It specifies CAISSPIRTYNEQFF.

Written as DNA, the CDR3 is TGTGCCAGCAGCACACGACGCTCTGCAGGGTCCTACGAGCAGTACTTC. It translates to CASSTRRSAGSYEQYF. The chain links TRBV7-2 to TRBJ2-7; D may be TRBD1 (5 bases). This CDR3 has 16 residues. Trimming cost V 5 bases and J 1 base, with 18 bases left between them. Germline V gene data show CDR1 as SGHTA and CDR2 as FQGNSA.

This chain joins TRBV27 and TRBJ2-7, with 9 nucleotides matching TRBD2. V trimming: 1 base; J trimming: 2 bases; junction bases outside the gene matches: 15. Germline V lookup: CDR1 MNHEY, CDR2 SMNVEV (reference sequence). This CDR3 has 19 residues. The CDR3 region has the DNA TGTGCCAGCAGTTTATGGGGGAAATTCGGACTAGCGCAACCCTACGAGCAGTACTTC. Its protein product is CASSLWGKFGLAQPYEQYF.